These T cell receptor beta chains were read from a single sample in a study of blood T cell repertoires in COVID-19. The data were produced by immunoSEQ multiplex PCR, yet TCRdb's version contains in-frame clones alone and is incomplete. Of about 95,000 clones listed, 81% are singletons. Material: peripheral blood. The source is an older man with COVID-19, enrolled during active disease. Both conserved end residues are part of each CDR3. D genes are given only for firm matches. Clone size, where shown, is once, few, many, or a class for clones that have expanded.

DNA,CDR3,V,size,D,J
TGCGCCAGCAGACTAGCGGGAGTCGATGCAGATACGCAGTATTTT,CASRLAGVDADTQYF,TRBV5-1,.,TRBD2,TRBJ2-3
TGTGCCAGCAGCTTACAGGGAATCCCTGAAGCTTTCTTT,CASSLQGIPEAFF,TRBV5-6,.,.,TRBJ1-1
TGTGCCAGCAGCTCCAGGGGAACCTACGAGCAGTACTTC,CASSSRGTYEQYF,TRBV7-9,.,.,TRBJ2-7
TGTGCCAGCAGCTTACTTGACAGCGCGTACAATGAGCAGTTCTTC,CASSLLDSAYNEQFF,TRBV13,.,.,TRBJ2-1
TGCAGCGTCAAAAGCGGGAGTATGTGGCTCGAGCAGTACTTC,CSVKSGSMWLEQYF,TRBV29-1,.,TRBD2,TRBJ2-7
TGTGCCAGCAGCTTAGACCTAGCCTCAGGCAAGCAGTACTTC,CASSLDLASGKQYF,TRBV7-6,.,.,TRBJ2-7
TGTGCCAGCAGTGAAGTGGGGACAAGGGGTGAAAAACTGTTTTTT,CASSEVGTRGEKLFF,TRBV2,.,.,TRBJ1-4
TGTGCCAGCAGCTTTAGGAGGGGACGCAGCTATAATTCACCCCTCCACTTT,CASSFRRGRSYNSPLHF,TRBV7-2,.,.,TRBJ1-6
TGTGCCAGCAGCGGCATGCCCGGGACTAGCGGGAGGGATGAGCAGTTCTTC,CASSGMPGTSGRDEQFF,TRBV7-2,once,TRBD2,TRBJ2-1
TGTGCCAGCAATGTTCCCGGGACAGGGAGCTCCTACGAGCAGTACTTC,CASNVPGTGSSYEQYF,TRBV2,once,TRBD1,TRBJ2-7
TGTGCCAGTAGTATAGAGGGACAGGGGGTAAAGTTCTTC,CASSIEGQGVKFF,TRBV19,.,TRBD1,TRBJ2-1
TGTGCCAGCAGCAAAGGGCCCTGGGACAGAGCCACAGATACGCAGTATTTT,CASSKGPWDRATDTQYF,TRBV21-1,.,.,TRBJ2-3
TGTGCCAGCAGCTCGATGACAGGGGGCATGACTGAAGCTTTCTTT,CASSSMTGGMTEAFF,TRBV9,.,TRBD1,TRBJ1-1
TGTGCCAGCAGCTTAAATAGGGTCGCGCAGTGGGGCTTCTATGGCTACACCTTC,CASSLNRVAQWGFYGYTF,TRBV11-2,.,.,TRBJ1-2
TGTGCCACCAGCAGAGGGGGGCCCACAGATACGCAGTATTTT,CATSRGGPTDTQYF,TRBV15,.,.,TRBJ2-3
TGTGCCAGCAGCGTAGCAGGCCTGAATCAGCCCCAGCATTTT,CASSVAGLNQPQHF,TRBV9,few,.,TRBJ1-5
TGTGCCAGCAGCCAAGATGCGAGGGCATTGGGCACTGAAGCTTTCTTT,CASSQDARALGTEAFF,TRBV3-1/TRBV3-2,.,.,TRBJ1-1